This T cell receptor beta chain is from a study of immune evolution from preneoplasia to lung adenocarcinoma. General study findings and limits: Normal lung had highest clonality; later lesions appeared denser, more diverse.

In the case of this clone: Its target is unknown.

V dropped 8 bases and J dropped 5; count of bases not matched to a gene: 4. The CDR3 has 14 residues. Looked up from germline, CDR1 is MNHEY and CDR2 is SVGAGI. The table came from immunoSEQ multiplex PCR; TCRdb's copy has only in-frame clones and leaves some out. The profile covers around 5,700 clones, with roughly 84% appearing a single time and less than 3% taken by the ten largest. Each case's diagnosis was confirmed by two pathologists on H&E. This sequence originates from a donor aged 70 or older with lung adenocarcinoma. Material: FFPE lung adenocarcinoma in situ tissue. The chain joins TRBV6-5 to TRBJ2-7, with 15 bases identical to TRBD2. In nucleotides, the CDR3 is TGTGCCAGCGGACTAGCGGGAGGGCCCGACGAGCAGTACTTC. Translated, it gives CASGLAGGPDEQYF.